Below, one T cell receptor beta chain is given with its context. Its antigen has not been determined. No much larger clone is present one base from it, and per-base qualities are unavailable. The library was produced with the immunoSEQ multiplex PCR assay. For most patients, genomic DNA was isolated with the Qiagen DNeasy Blood and Tissue Kit and sent frozen to Adaptive Biotechnologies for TCR sequencing. For most patients, high-throughput TCR-beta CDR3 sequencing of genomic DNA was performed by Adaptive Biotechnologies. On the authors' methods: Adaptive's ImmunoSEQ software supplied the TCR sequencing data for 15 to 20 patients, while MiXCR and VDJtools were used to process three other patients. To correct CD4 versus CD8 sorting errors, any sequence found in both subsets at a frequency ratio below 5:1 was removed. CDR3 nucleotide sequences shared between donor and recipient were removed because their origin could not be assigned. To be classed as alloreactive, a clone needed at least 2-fold expansion over unstimulated cells and a minimum CFSE-low frequency of 0.002% (template counts) or 0.001% (read counts). A clone was considered mappable if detected in the sequenced pre-transplant spleen, lymph node, or MLR CFSE-low populations of the donor or recipient. The cumulative frequency of alloreactive clones was calculated as a percentage of all sequences, weighted by copy number. The table comes from immuneACCESS by way of TCRdb, which keeps in-frame sequences with V and J called. Part of the clones is missing from these tables; in studies checked, under half for an unresolved V gene and the rest for unknown reasons. The D gene and trimming were derived from the DNA, and the V and J assignments and clone size from that table. This sample has about 100,000 clones in its table, and over 75% of those were observed once. Jointly, the top ten make up roughly 0.95% of the sample.

This specimen comes from a study of graft-versus-host responses after intestinal transplantation (dated by TCRdb to the early 2020s). With respect to the entire study: Recipients received multivisceral, liver-intestinal, or isolated intestinal transplants. Every recipient was given anti-thymocyte globulin induction, followed by approximately three years of maintenance tacrolimus and steroids. Graft-versus-host and host-versus-graft alloreactive T cell clones were tracked in the graft, circulation and bone marrow after intestinal transplantation using bulk TCR-beta CDR3 sequencing. To identify alloreactive clones, pre-transplant mixed lymphocyte reaction products were sequenced and compared with unstimulated pre-transplant donor and recipient T cells. A cohort of under 30 intestinal transplant recipients, including one retransplant, was enrolled, and a few patients lacking pretransplant specimens were excluded. A peak of at least 4% donor T cells among recipient peripheral blood mononuclear cells was the definition used for donor T cell macrochimerism. Instead of going to the commercial service, samples from a few later patients were sequenced in-house on an Illumina MiSeq and processed with MiXCR.

The label giving this sample's time point can be read as: cells obtained before transplantation from donor or recipient. CD3+CD4+ and CD3+CD8+ populations were FACS-sorted from unstimulated pre-transplant donor and recipient cells taken from spleen or lymph nodes. The investigation overall reported the following: Early after transplant, declines in HvG clones were associated with peak levels of circulating GvH clones. The relatively low number and heterogeneity of intestinal transplant patients limited the conclusions. GvH clones were detected in recipient bone marrow, and some appeared earlier in ileal mucosa or blood, consistent with an intestinal mucosal origin. In the allografts of patients with donor T cell macrochimerism, GvH to HvG T cell clonal ratios were high.

The CDR3, from cysteine to phenylalanine, totals 18 residues. Kept here is only the CDR3 DNA, which spans 54 bases and is read in frame from base 1. V drops 0 bases and J drops 6 bases, leaving 21 bases in between. The germline V gene encodes CDR1 LNHNV and CDR2 YYDKDF (reference sequence). The source is a human donor who was the organ donor for an intestinal transplant. The sample was unstimulated CD4+ T cells sorted from spleen or lymph node cells, taken before transplant. The chain links TRBV15 with TRBJ1-5, with a weak D call of TRBD1 (6 bases match). At the DNA level, the sequence is TGTGCCACCAGCAGAGATGTTTCAGTAGGGGGGTCAGGTCAGCCCCAGCATTTT. This encodes CATSRDVSVGGSGQPQHF.